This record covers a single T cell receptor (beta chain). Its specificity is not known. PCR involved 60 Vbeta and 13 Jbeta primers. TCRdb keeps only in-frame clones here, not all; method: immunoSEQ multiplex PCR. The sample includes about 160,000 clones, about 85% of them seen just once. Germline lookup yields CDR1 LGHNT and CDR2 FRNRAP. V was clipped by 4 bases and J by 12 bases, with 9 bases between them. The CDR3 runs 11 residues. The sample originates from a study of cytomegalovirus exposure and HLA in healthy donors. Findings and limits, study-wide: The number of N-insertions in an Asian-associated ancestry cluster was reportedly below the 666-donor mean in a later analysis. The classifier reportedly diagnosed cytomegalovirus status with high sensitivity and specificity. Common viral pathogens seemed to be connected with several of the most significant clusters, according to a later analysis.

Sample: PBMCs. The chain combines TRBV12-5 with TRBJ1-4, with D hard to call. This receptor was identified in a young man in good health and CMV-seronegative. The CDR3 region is CASGSINELFF. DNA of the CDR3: TGTGCTAGTGGTTCTATCAACGAACTGTTTTTT.